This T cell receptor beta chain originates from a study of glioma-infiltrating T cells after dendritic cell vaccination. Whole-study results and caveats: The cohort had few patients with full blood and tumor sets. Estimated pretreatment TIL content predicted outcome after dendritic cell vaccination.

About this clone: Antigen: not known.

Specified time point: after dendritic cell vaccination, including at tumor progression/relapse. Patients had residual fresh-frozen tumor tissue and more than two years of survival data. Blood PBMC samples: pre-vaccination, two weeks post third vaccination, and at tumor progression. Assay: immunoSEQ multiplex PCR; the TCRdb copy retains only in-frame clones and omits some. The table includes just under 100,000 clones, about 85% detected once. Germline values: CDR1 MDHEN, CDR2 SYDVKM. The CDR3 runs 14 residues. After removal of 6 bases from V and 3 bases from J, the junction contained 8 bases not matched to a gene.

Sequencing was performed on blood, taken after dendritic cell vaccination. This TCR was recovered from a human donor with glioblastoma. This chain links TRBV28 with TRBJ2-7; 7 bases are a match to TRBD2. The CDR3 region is CASSSGGLLYEQYF. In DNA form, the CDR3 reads TGTGCCAGCAGCTCGGGGGGACTCCTCTACGAGCAGTACTTC.